The clone carrying this T cell receptor (beta chain) occurred a few times. Germline V CDR1 and CDR2: DFQATT, SNEGSKA (reference sequence). The CDR3 has 16 amino acids. Trimming removed 5 bases at V and 3 bases at J, with 20 bases between. The entry originates in a study of T cells after yellow fever vaccination. TCRdb independently ran MiXCR on the 5' RACE reads; one entry per CDR3 protein. Here the sample spans under 250,000 distinct CDR3 sequences, 3.2% being singletons. The clonotype comes from a man aged 18 to 35 who received the YFV17D yellow fever vaccine. The V and J genes are TRBV20-1 and TRBJ1-3, with D tentatively TRBD1 (5 bases). The sequencing here drew on CD4+ T cells sorted from PBMCs, taken 10 days after the yellow fever booster vaccination. CDR3 sequence: CSALPRRGYFGNTIYF. Written as DNA, the CDR3 is TGCAGTGCTTTACCCCGGAGGGGATACTTTGGAAACACCATATATTTT.